Following are 16 T cell receptor beta chains from one sample sequenced in a study of graft-versus-host responses after intestinal transplantation. The antigens these receptors bind are not known. Profiled with immunoSEQ multiplex PCR; TCRdb holds only in-frame clones, not every one. The repertoire includes 84,000 or so clones, 80% to 85% of them detected once, and approximately 0.84% sits in the top ten. The sample was unstimulated CD4+ T cells sorted from spleen or lymph node cells, taken before intestinal transplant. The origin of the receptors is a human donor who received an intestinal transplant.

The V and J genes are TRBV11-2 and TRBJ2-7; possible D gene TRBD1, 6 bases. The CDR3 contains 13 residues. Trimming cost V 4 bases and J 2 bases, with 9 bases left between them. CDR1 is SGHAT and CDR2 is FQNNGV in the germline V gene. In DNA, the CDR3 is TGTGCCAGCAGCTCTGGACAGACCTACGAGCAGTACTTC. Translating gives CASSSGQTYEQYF.

The chain is built from TRBV28 and TRBJ1-5, with 9 bases that match TRBD1. V shed 11 bases and J 0 bases; nucleotides not matched to a gene: 5. From germline, CDR1 is MDHEN and CDR2 SYDVKM. The CDR3 runs to 14 residues. The CDR3 DNA reads TGTGCCGGCGGGACAGGGTATAGCAATCAGCCCCAGCATTTT. It codes for CAGGTGYSNQPQHF. The full variable domain, completed using reference TRBV28 and TRBJ1-5, is DVKVTQSSRYLVKRTGEKVFLECVQDMDHENMFWYRQDPGLGLRLIYFSYDVKMKEKGDIPEGYSVSREKKERFSLILESASTNQTSMYLCAGGTGYSNQPQHFGDGTRLSIL.

The V call is TRBV5-1, the J call TRBJ2-5; 12 positions match TRBD2. Unmatched junction bases numbered 7, after V lost 4 bases and J lost 0 bases. The germline CDR1 and CDR2 sequences are SGHRS and YFSETQ. The CDR3 loop spans 17 amino acids. The CDR3 here is CASSTGLAGSYQETQYF. The DNA of the CDR3 is TGCGCCAGCAGCACCGGACTAGCGGGGTCGTACCAAGAGACCCAGTACTTC.

V is TRBV6-5 and J is TRBJ2-1; possibly TRBD2 for D (5 bases). This CDR3 is 13 amino acids long. V gave up 5 bases and J gave up 8 bases, with 13 bases separating them. Germline CDR1 MNHEY, CDR2 SVGAGI. The CDR3: CASSPRGRDEQFF. CDR3 bases: TGTGCCAGCAGTCCCCGCGGGCGTGATGAGCAGTTCTTC.

V and J are TRBV28 and TRBJ2-3, with D possibly TRBD2 on 5 matching bases. The V gene lost 3 bases and the J gene lost 4 bases, with 14 bases spanning the gap. This CDR3 contains 15 residues. The germline gives CDR1 MDHEN, CDR2 SYDVKM. CDR3 protein: CASSFPRKRADTQYF. CDR3 in DNA: TGTGCCAGCAGTTTCCCCAGGAAGAGGGCAGATACGCAGTATTTT.

Here the CDR3 reads CASTTAVWSSPNTGELFF. The CDR3 DNA is TGTGCCAGCACTACGGCGGTGTGGAGCAGCCCAAACACCGGGGAGCTGTTTTTT. The chain couples TRBV25-1 to TRBJ2-2, with no clear D. V was shortened by 7 bases and J by 2 bases, with 23 bases between the two germline ends. This CDR3 region has 18 residues. CDR1 is MGHDK and CDR2 is SYGVNS in the germline V gene.

The rearrangement uses TRBV19 and TRBJ2-1; TRBD2 aligns across 9 bases. The length of the CDR3 is 16 residues. Losses at the gene ends were 1 base for V and 3 bases for J; bases not matched to a gene: 4. Looked up from germline, CDR1 is LNHDA and CDR2 is SQIVND (reference sequence). CDR3 sequence: CASSIARREGYNEQFF. The DNA of the CDR3 is TGTGCCAGTAGTATAGCTAGGCGGGAGGGCTACAATGAGCAGTTCTTC.

DNA of the CDR3: TGTGCCAGCAGCCTTTCAGGGGCCCGCTCTGGAAACACCATATATTTT. Its protein product is CASSLSGARSGNTIYF. The chain joins TRBV7-2 to TRBJ1-3, with D maybe TRBD1 (6 bases). V lost 5 bases and J 0 bases, leaving 14 bases between the germline ends. The germline gives CDR1 SGHTA, CDR2 FQGNSA. The CDR3 runs 16 residues.

The chain uses TRBV5-4 and TRBJ2-3; TRBD2 matches at 11 bases. This CDR3 is 15 amino acids long. Germline CDR1 reads SGHNT; CDR2 reads YYREEE (reference sequence). Trimming cost V 4 bases and J 5 bases; bases outside gene matches: 6. The CDR3 region is CASSPTSGVGDTQYF. The CDR3, as DNA: TGTGCCAGCAGCCCGACTAGCGGGGTGGGAGATACGCAGTATTTT.

The CDR3 reads CASSSQDRKNSPLHF. DNA for the CDR3: TGTGCCAGCAGCAGCCAGGACAGGAAGAATTCACCCCTCCACTTT. The chain couples TRBV7-9 to TRBJ1-6; TRBD1 matches at 7 bases. CDR1 SEHNR and CDR2 FQNEAQ come from the germline V gene (reference sequence). This CDR3 is built from 15 residues. The junction had 8 bases not matched to a gene; V was cut back by 5 bases and J by 7 bases.

Concerning this clone: The junction and the germline gene differ at one end; a read error may be behind it. V is TRBV6-6 and J is TRBJ2-7; 9 bases are a match to TRBD2. This CDR3 contains 13 residues. Germline values: CDR1 MNHNY, CDR2 SVGAGI (reference sequence). For the CDR3, the DNA is TGTGCCAGCAGGACTAGCGGCTCCGACGAGCAGTACTTC. Amino acid sequence: CASRTSGSDEQYF.

This sequence joins TRBV6-1 and TRBJ1-1; 9 bases align to TRBD1. Germline values: CDR1 MNHNS, CDR2 SASEGT. With 6 bases clipped from V and 1 base from J, the junction kept 0 bases outside the gene matches. The CDR3 has 13 amino acids. The CDR3 DNA reads as TGTGCCAGCAGGGACAGGGGGAACACTGAAGCTTTCTTT. It translates to CASRDRGNTEAFF.

In DNA, the CDR3 is TGTGCCAGCAGTACGCCGAACAGGGGGAACCAGCCCCAGCATTTT. Protein sequence: CASSTPNRGNQPQHF. The chain combines TRBV6-1 with TRBJ1-5; 8 bases are a match to TRBD1. The CDR3 has 15 amino acids. CDR1 is MNHNS and CDR2 is SASEGT in the germline V gene. After removal of 5 bases from V and 7 bases from J, the junction contained 10 bases not matched to a gene.

This clone showed up just a few times. The V and J genes are TRBV18 and TRBJ2-1; D possibly corresponds to TRBD2 (6 bases). V was pared by 0 bases and J by 6 bases, with 18 bases between. The CDR3 length is 17 residues. CDR1 is KGHSH, CDR2 LQKENI, per germline. The CDR3 protein is CASSPPGSTRGSNEQFF. CDR3 nucleotides: TGTGCCAGCTCACCACCCGGGAGCACCCGGGGATCCAATGAGCAGTTCTTC.

As regards this clone: At one of its ends the junction is not consistent with the germline gene, which may arise from a read error. The chain recombines TRBV6-5 with TRBJ2-5; TRBD1 matches at 8 bases. The CDR3 totals 14 residues. Germline V gene sequence: CDR1 MNHEY, CDR2 SVGAGI. CDR3 in DNA: TGTGCCAGCAGTGACGACAGGGGCCAAGGGACCCAGTACTTC. Translated: CASSDDRGQGTQYF.

This sequence joins TRBV5-1 and TRBJ2-2; 9 nucleotides match TRBD1. With 0 bases clipped from V and 1 base from J, the junction kept 13 bases outside the gene matches. Germline assignment: CDR1 SGHRS and CDR2 YFSETQ. The CDR3 length is 20 residues. The DNA for the CDR3 is TGCGCCAGCAGCTTGGCTAGGGGACAGGGCCTGATAAAGAACACCGGGGAGCTGTTTTTT. Translated, it gives CASSLARGQGLIKNTGELFF.